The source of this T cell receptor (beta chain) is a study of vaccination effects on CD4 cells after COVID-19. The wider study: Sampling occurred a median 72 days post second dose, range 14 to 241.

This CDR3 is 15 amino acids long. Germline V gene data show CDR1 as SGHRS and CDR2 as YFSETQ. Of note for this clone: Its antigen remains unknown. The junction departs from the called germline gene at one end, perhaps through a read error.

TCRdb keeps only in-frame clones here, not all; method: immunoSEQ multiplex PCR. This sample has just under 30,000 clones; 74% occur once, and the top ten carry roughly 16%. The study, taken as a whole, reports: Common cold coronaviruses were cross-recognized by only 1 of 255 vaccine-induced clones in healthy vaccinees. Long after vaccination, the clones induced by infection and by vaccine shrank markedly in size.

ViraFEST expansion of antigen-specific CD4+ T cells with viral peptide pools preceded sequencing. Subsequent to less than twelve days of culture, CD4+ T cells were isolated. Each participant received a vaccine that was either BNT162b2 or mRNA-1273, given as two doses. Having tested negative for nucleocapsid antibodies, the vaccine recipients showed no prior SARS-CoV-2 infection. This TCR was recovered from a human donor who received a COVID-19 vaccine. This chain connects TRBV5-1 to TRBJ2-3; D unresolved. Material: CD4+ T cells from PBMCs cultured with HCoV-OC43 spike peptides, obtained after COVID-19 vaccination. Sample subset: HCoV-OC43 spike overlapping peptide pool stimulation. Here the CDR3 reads CASSLLKDPTNTQYF. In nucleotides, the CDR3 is TGCGCCAGCAGCCTACTGAAGGACCCCACAAATACGCAGTATTTT.